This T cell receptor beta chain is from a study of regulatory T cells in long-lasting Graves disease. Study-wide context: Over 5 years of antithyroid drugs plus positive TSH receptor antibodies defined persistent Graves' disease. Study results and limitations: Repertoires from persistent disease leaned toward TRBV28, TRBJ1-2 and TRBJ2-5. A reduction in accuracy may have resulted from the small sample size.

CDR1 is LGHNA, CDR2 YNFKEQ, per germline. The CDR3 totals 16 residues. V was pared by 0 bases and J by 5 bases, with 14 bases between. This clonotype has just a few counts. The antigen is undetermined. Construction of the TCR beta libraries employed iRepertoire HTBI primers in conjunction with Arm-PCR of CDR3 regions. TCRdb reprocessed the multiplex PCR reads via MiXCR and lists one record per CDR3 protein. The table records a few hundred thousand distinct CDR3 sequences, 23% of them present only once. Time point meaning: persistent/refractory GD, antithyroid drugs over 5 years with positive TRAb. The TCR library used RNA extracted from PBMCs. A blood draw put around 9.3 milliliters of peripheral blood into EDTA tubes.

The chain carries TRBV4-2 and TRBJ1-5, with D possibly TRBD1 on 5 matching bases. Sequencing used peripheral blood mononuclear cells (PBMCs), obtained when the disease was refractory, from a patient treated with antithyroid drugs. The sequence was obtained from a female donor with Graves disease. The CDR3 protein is CASSQEGRTRDQPQHF. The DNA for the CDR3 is TGTGCCAGCAGCCAAGAGGGACGGACTCGGGATCAGCCCCAGCATTTT.